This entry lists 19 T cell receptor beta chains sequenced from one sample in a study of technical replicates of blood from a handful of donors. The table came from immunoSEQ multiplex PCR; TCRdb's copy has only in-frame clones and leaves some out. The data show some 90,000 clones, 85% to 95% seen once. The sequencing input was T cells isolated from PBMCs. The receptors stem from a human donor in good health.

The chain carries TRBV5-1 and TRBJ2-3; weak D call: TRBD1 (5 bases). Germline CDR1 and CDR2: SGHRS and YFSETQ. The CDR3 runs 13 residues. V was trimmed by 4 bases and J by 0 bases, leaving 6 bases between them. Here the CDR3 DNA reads TGCGCCAGCAGCACAGGTAGCACAGATACGCAGTATTTT. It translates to CASSTGSTDTQYF. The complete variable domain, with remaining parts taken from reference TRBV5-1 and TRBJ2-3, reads KAGVTQTPRYLIKTRGQQVTLSCSPISGHRSVSWYQQTPGQGLQFLFEYFSETQRNKGNFPGRFSGRQFSNSRSEMNVSTLELGDSALYLCASSTGSTDTQYFGPGTRLTVL.

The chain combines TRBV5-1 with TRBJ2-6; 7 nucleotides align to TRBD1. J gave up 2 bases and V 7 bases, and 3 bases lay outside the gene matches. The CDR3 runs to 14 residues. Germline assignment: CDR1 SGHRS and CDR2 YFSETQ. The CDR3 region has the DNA TGCGCCAGCTTGACAGGGCCTGGGGCCAACGTCCTGACTTTC. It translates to CASLTGPGANVLTF.

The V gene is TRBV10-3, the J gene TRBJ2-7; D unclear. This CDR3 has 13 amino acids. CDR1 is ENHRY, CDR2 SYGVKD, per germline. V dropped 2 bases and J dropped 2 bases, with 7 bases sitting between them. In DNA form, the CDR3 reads TGTGCCATCAGTGAGGGTAGCACCTACGAGCAGTACTTC. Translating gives CAISEGSTYEQYF.

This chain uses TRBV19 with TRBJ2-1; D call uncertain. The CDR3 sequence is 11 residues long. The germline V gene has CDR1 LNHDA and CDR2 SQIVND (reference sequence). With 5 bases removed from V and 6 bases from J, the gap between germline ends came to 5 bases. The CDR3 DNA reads TGTGCCAGTAGTTCCAGCAATGAGCAGTTCTTC. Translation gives CASSSSNEQFF. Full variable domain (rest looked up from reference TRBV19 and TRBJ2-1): DGGITQSPKYLFRKEGQNVTLSCEQNLNHDAMYWYRQDPGQGLRLIYYSQIVNDFQKGDIAEGYSVSREKKESFPLTVTSAQKNPTAFYLCASSSSNEQFFGPGTRLTVL.

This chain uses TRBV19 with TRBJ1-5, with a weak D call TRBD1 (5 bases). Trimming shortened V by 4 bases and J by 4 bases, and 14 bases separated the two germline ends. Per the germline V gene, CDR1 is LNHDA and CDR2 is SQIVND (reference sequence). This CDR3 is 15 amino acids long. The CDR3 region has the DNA TGTGCCAGTAGTACCGTGGGGGGTTTTAATCAGCCCCAGCATTTT. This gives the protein CASSTVGGFNQPQHF. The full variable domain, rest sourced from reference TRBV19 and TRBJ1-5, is DGGITQSPKYLFRKEGQNVTLSCEQNLNHDAMYWYRQDPGQGLRLIYYSQIVNDFQKGDIAEGYSVSREKKESFPLTVTSAQKNPTAFYLCASSTVGGFNQPQHFGDGTRLSIL.

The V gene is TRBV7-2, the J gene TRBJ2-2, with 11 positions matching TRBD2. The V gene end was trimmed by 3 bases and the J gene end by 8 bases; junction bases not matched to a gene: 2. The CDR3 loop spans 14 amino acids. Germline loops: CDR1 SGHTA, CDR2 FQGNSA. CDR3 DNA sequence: TGTGCCAGCAGCTTTCGACTAGCGGGAGGGGAGCTGTTTTTT. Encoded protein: CASSFRLAGGELFF.

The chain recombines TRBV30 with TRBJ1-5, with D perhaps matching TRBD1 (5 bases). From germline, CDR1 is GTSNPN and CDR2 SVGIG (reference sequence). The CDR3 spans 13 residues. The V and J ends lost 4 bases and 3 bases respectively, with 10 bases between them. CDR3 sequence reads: CAWTQGINQPQHF. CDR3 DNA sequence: TGTGCCTGGACCCAGGGCATCAATCAGCCCCAGCATTTT.

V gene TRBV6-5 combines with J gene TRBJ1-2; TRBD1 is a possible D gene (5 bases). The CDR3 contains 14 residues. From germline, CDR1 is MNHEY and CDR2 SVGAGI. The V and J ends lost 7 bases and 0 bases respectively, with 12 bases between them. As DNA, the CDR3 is TGTGCCAGCAAAGTAACAGGCACTAACTATGGCTACACCTTC. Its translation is CASKVTGTNYGYTF.

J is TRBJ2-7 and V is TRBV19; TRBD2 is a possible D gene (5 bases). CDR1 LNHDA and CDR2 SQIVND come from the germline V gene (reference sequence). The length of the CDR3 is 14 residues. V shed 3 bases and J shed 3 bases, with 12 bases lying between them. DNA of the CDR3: TGTGCCAGTAGTATCACCCGGGATAACTACGAGCAGTACTTC. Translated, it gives CASSITRDNYEQYF. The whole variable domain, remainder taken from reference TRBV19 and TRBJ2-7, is DGGITQSPKYLFRKEGQNVTLSCEQNLNHDAMYWYRQDPGQGLRLIYYSQIVNDFQKGDIAEGYSVSREKKESFPLTVTSAQKNPTAFYLCASSITRDNYEQYFGPGTRLTVT.

This chain's CDR3 is CASSRTGSEQYF. The CDR3 DNA reads TGTGCCAGTAGTAGGACAGGTAGCGAGCAGTACTTC. The rearrangement uses TRBV19 and TRBJ2-7; 7 bases match TRBD1. Trimming removed 4 bases from V and 6 bases from J; junction bases left unmatched: 3. The CDR3 contains 12 residues. Germline CDR1 and CDR2: LNHDA and SQIVND (reference sequence).

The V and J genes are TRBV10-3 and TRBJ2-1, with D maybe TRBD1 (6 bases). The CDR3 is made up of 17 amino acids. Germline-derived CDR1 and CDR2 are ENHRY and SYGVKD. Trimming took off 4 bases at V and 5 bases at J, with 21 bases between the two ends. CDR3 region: CAISGGGWGHNDNEQFF. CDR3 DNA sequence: TGTGCCATCAGTGGGGGTGGCTGGGGGCATAACGACAATGAGCAGTTCTTC.

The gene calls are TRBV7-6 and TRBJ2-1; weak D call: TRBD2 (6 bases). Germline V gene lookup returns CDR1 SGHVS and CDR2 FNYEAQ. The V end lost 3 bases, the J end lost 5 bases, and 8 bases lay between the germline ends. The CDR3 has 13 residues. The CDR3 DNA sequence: TGTGCCAGCAGCTTCGGGGGAAACAATGAGCAGTTCTTC. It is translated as CASSFGGNNEQFF. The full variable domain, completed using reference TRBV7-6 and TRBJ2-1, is GAGVSQSPRYKVTKRGQDVALRCDPISGHVSLYWYRQALGQGPEFLTYFNYEAQQDKSGLPNDRFSAERPEGSISTLTIQRTEQRDSAMYRCASSFGGNNEQFFGPGTRLTVL.

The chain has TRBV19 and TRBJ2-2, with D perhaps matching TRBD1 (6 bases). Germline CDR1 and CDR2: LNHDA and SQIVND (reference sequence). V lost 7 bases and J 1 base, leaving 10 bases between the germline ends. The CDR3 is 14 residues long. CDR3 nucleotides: TGTGCCAGTACCCCGGGACAGAACACCGGGGAGCTGTTTTTT. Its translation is CASTPGQNTGELFF.

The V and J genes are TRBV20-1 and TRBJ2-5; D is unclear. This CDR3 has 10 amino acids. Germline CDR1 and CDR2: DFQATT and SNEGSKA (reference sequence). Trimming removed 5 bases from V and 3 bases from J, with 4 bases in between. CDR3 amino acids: CSAREETQYF. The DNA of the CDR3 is TGCAGTGCTCGGGAAGAGACCCAGTACTTC.

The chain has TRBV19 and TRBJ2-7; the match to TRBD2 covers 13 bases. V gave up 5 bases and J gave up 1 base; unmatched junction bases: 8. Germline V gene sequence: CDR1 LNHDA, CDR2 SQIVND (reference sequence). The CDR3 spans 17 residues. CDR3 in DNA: TGTGCCAGTAGTCTAATTCCGACTAGCGGGAGGTCCTACGAGCAGTACTTC. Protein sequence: CASSLIPTSGRSYEQYF.

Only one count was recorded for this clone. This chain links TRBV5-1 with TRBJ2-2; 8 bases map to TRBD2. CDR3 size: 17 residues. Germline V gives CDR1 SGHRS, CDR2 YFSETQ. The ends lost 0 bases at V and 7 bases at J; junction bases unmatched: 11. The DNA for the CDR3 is TGCGCCAGCAGCTTGGCCGTTGGAGCGGGAGACGGCGGGGAGCTGTTTTTT. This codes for CASSLAVGAGDGGELFF.

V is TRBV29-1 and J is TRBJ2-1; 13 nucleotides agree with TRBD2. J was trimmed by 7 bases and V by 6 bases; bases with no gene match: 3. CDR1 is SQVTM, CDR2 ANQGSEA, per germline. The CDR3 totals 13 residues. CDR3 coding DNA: TGCAGCGTAGGGACTAGCGGGATGAATGAGCAGTTCTTC. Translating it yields CSVGTSGMNEQFF.

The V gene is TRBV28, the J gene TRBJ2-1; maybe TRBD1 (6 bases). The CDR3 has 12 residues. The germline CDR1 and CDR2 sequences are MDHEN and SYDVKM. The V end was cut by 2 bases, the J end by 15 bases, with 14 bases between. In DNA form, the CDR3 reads TGTGCCAGCAGTTTAGGACAGCCTTTAACGTTCTTC. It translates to CASSLGQPLTFF.

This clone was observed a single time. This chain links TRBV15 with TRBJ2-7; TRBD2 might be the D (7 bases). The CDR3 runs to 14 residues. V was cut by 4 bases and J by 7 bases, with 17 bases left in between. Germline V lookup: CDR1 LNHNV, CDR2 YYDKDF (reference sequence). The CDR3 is CATSKGGGAGEQYF. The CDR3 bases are TGTGCCACCAGCAAGGGGGGGGGCGCGGGTGAGCAGTACTTC.